These 26 T cell receptor beta chains came from one sample sequenced in a study of shared clonotypes between healthy human individuals. TCRdb's copy holds only in-frame clones and misses some; the assay was immunoSEQ multiplex PCR. The table shows 1 million to 1.2 million clones, with about 72% occurring only once. Material for sequencing was memory CD4+ T cells from PBMCs. The sample's subset: CD45RA-negative fraction. These receptors originate from a young man in good health. Some clones in this sample may be carry-over from other donors' samples.

The CDR3 DNA is TGCAGTGCTAGAGTGACCGTTGAAGCTTTCTTT. Encoded protein: CSARVTVEAFF. The chain joins TRBV20-1 to TRBJ1-1; D gene uncertain. This CDR3 has 11 amino acids. Germline assignment: CDR1 DFQATT and CDR2 SNEGSKA (reference sequence). V was cut by 1 base and J by 7 bases, with 7 bases left in between.

The chain employs TRBV5-4 and TRBJ2-1; TRBD2 aligns across 13 bases. Germline values: CDR1 SGHNT, CDR2 YYREEE (reference sequence). With V trimmed by 4 bases and J by 0 bases, 10 bases remained unmatched. The length of the CDR3 is 19 residues. The CDR3 DNA follows: TGTGCCAGCAGCCAAGGGACTAGCGGGGCCGGCAACTCCTACAATGAGCAGTTCTTC. This translates into CASSQGTSGAGNSYNEQFF.

V and J are TRBV4-1 and TRBJ2-4; 7 positions agree with TRBD2. Germline values: CDR1 MGHRA, CDR2 YSYEKL. The CDR3 runs to 17 residues. V gave up 1 base and J gave up 0 bases; unmatched junction bases: 6. The CDR3 spells CASSQGSGGGAKNIQYF. The CDR3 nucleotides read TGCGCCAGCAGCCAAGGTTCGGGCGGGGGAGCCAAAAACATTCAGTACTTC.

The genes are TRBV18 and TRBJ2-4, with D uncertain. Trimming took off 3 bases at V and 1 base at J, with 10 bases between the two ends. The CDR3 is made up of 15 amino acids. Germline values: CDR1 KGHSH, CDR2 LQKENI. The CDR3 DNA follows: TGTGCCAGCTCACCCACAGAAGGTGCCAAAAACATTCAGTACTTC. Encoded protein: CASSPTEGAKNIQYF.

CDR3 residues: CASSVADVSTDTQYF. In nucleotides, the CDR3 is TGTGCCAGCAGCGTAGCGGATGTGAGCACAGATACGCAGTATTTT. The V and J genes are TRBV9 and TRBJ2-3; no clear D. V lost 0 bases and J lost 0, with 8 bases in between. There are 15 residues in the CDR3. Per germline, CDR1 SGDLS and CDR2 YYNGEE. Drawing the rest from reference TRBV9 and TRBJ2-3, the complete variable domain is DSGVTQTPKHLITATGQRVTLRCSPRSGDLSVYWYQQSLDQGLQFLIQYYNGEERAKGNILERFSAQQFPDLHSELNLSSLELGDSALYFCASSVADVSTDTQYFGPGTRLTVL.

The genes are TRBV7-7 and TRBJ2-5, with 8 bases aligning to TRBD1. CDR1 SSHAT and CDR2 FNYEAQ come from the germline V gene (reference sequence). This CDR3 is 16 amino acids long. The V gene end was trimmed by 5 bases and the J gene end by 3 bases; junction bases not matched to a gene: 11. In DNA, the CDR3 is TGTGCCAGCAGCCTGCGACCTGGGGACAGGAAAGAGACCCAGTACTTC. Translated, it gives CASSLRPGDRKETQYF.

The V gene is TRBV15, the J gene TRBJ1-3, with D maybe TRBD1 (5 bases). CDR1 is LNHNV and CDR2 is YYDKDF in the germline V gene (reference sequence). The CDR3 extends over 11 amino acids. Trimming took 9 bases from V and 2 from J, leaving 5 bases between them. The CDR3 region has the DNA TGTGCCACAGGGGCTGGAAACACCATATATTTT. Its translation is CATGAGNTIYF.

Of note for this clone: This probably arose from a read error, given a far larger clone one base away. Distinct nucleotide sequences in the sample also encode this CDR3. The chain couples TRBV30 to TRBJ1-1; unclear D gene. Germline V lookup: CDR1 GTSNPN, CDR2 SVGIG (reference sequence). Deletions cut 0 bases from V and 6 bases from J, with 11 bases between. CDR3 length equals 13 residues. The DNA of the CDR3 is TGTGCCTGGAGTGTGCCCGCCCAACCTGAAGCTTTCTTT. Encoded protein: CAWSVPAQPEAFF.

The gene calls are TRBV28 and TRBJ2-7; tentatively, D is TRBD1 (6 bases). The CDR3 is 14 residues long. Looked up from germline, CDR1 is MDHEN and CDR2 is SYDVKM. The V gene lost 3 bases and the J gene lost 2 bases, with 11 bases spanning the gap. The CDR3 reads CASSFSRGTYEQYF. Written as DNA, the CDR3 is TGTGCCAGCAGTTTTTCCAGGGGCACCTACGAGCAGTACTTC.

This chain links TRBV2 with TRBJ2-2; no firm D call. This CDR3 is built from 12 residues. V was clipped by 7 bases and J by 6 bases, with 9 bases between them. The germline V gene has CDR1 SNHLY and CDR2 FYNNEI. The CDR3 sequence is CASTQYPGELFF. The CDR3 coding sequence is TGTGCCAGCACACAGTACCCCGGGGAGCTGTTTTTT. Drawing the rest from reference TRBV2 and TRBJ2-2, the complete variable domain is EPEVTQTPSHQVTQMGQEVILRCVPISNHLYFYWYRQILGQKVEFLVSFYNNEISEKSEIFDDQFSVERPDGSNFTLKIRSTKLEDSAMYFCASTQYPGELFFGEGSRLTVL.

This clone was seen once. The sample holds other DNA sequences that translate to the same CDR3. The chain couples TRBV7-2 to TRBJ1-4; TRBD1 agrees at 7 bases. V lost 5 bases to trimming and J lost 5 bases; unmatched junction nucleotides: 5. Per the germline V gene, CDR1 is SGHTA and CDR2 is FQGNSA. The CDR3 has 14 amino acids. The CDR3 here is CASSPGTANEKLFF. The CDR3 DNA sequence: TGTGCCAGCAGCCCCGGGACAGCGAATGAAAAACTGTTTTTT.

The rearrangement joins TRBV4-1 to TRBJ1-1; 7 bases line up with TRBD1. After removal of 3 bases from V and 4 bases from J, the junction contained 8 bases not matched to a gene. Germline CDR1 MGHRA, CDR2 YSYEKL. This CDR3 spans 15 amino acids. The CDR3 sequence is CASSQEQGKGTEAFF. CDR3 DNA: TGCGCCAGCAGCCAGGAACAGGGGAAGGGCACTGAAGCTTTCTTT.

This chain connects TRBV5-6 to TRBJ2-7; D may be TRBD1 (5 bases). Between the trimmed V and J ends, which lost 4 bases and 5 bases, there was a span of 13 bases. Germline CDR1 and CDR2: SGHDT and YYEEEE. CDR3 length: 13 residues. The CDR3 spells CASSPQSGHEQYF. The CDR3, as DNA: TGTGCCAGCAGCCCCCAGTCAGGGCACGAGCAGTACTTC.

The gene calls are TRBV6-1 and TRBJ2-1; 7 positions agree with TRBD2. CDR1 and CDR2 (germline): MNHNS, SASEGT. V was clipped by 8 bases and J by 10 bases; unmatched bases: 11. CDR3 length: 13 amino acids. In nucleotides, the CDR3 is TGTGCCAGCCGGGGGACTACTGGGGGGGAGCAGTTCTTC. Amino acids: CASRGTTGGEQFF.

The chain combines TRBV29-1 with TRBJ2-7, with D possibly matching TRBD1 (6 bases). This CDR3 has 14 amino acids. Germline CDR1 SQVTM, CDR2 ANQGSEA. With 2 bases removed from V and 3 bases from J, the gap between germline ends came to 14 bases. In DNA form, the CDR3 reads TGCAGCGTTGAAACCGGGACACCTTTCTACGAGCAGTACTTC. Translated, it gives CSVETGTPFYEQYF.

V gene TRBV21-1 combines with J gene TRBJ1-2; TRBD1 was called by the table and not checked on the DNA. TRBV21-1 is annotated as a pseudogene. The CDR3 length is 14 residues. CDR3 amino acids: CASSTHRGLYGYTF. The CDR3 DNA sequence: TGTGCCAGCAGCACCCACAGGGGGCTGTATGGCTACACCTTC.

This chain connects TRBV6-1 to TRBJ2-7; D gene uncertain. V was clipped by 5 bases and J by 4 bases, with 12 bases between them. Germline V gene sequence: CDR1 MNHNS, CDR2 SASEGT. The CDR3 loop spans 13 amino acids. This CDR3 is CASSRSRPYEQYF. The CDR3 nucleotides are TGTGCCAGCAGTAGAAGCAGACCTTACGAGCAGTACTTC.

The V gene is TRBV18, the J gene TRBJ1-2; maybe TRBD1 (6 bases). Germline-derived CDR1 and CDR2 are KGHSH and LQKENI. V gave up 5 bases and J gave up 4 bases, with 20 bases separating them. The CDR3 has 16 residues. The CDR3 here is CASSSTGSHALYGYTF. In DNA form, the CDR3 reads TGTGCCAGCTCATCGACAGGCTCCCACGCTCTCTATGGCTACACCTTC.

The chain combines TRBV11-3 with TRBJ2-5; D is unresolved. The V and J ends lost 1 base and 7 bases respectively, with 13 bases between them. CDR1 is SGHNT and CDR2 is YENEEA in the germline V gene. This CDR3 is 14 amino acids long. The chain's CDR3 is CASSLGPPTATQYF. DNA of the CDR3: TGTGCCAGCAGCTTAGGCCCCCCCACTGCGACCCAGTACTTC.

The V call is TRBV9, the J call TRBJ1-2; D gene uncertain. The germline CDR1 and CDR2 sequences are SGDLS and YYNGEE. There are 15 residues in the CDR3. Trimming stripped 3 bases from V and 5 bases from J, with 17 bases between. The CDR3 here is CASSARGQAGYGYTF. The CDR3 DNA reads as TGTGCCAGCAGCGCTCGAGGCCAAGCGGGTTATGGCTACACCTTC. The full variable domain, with the rest looked up from reference TRBV9 and TRBJ1-2, is DSGVTQTPKHLITATGQRVTLRCSPRSGDLSVYWYQQSLDQGLQFLIQYYNGEERAKGNILERFSAQQFPDLHSELNLSSLELGDSALYFCASSARGQAGYGYTFGSGTRLTVV.

The rearrangement uses TRBV7-9 and TRBJ2-5; D not certain. The CDR3 runs 14 residues. CDR1 is SEHNR and CDR2 is FQNEAQ in the germline V gene (reference sequence). V lost 7 bases to trimming and J lost 4 bases, with 16 bases between them. The CDR3 region has the DNA TGTGCCAGCAACCCTGGGTCCAAGCTAGAGACCCAGTACTTC. Translating gives CASNPGSKLETQYF.

J is TRBJ2-3 and V is TRBV5-6, with 12 bases lining up with TRBD1. CDR1 and CDR2 (germline): SGHDT, YYEEEE. Losses at the gene ends were 4 bases for V and 6 bases for J; bases not matched to a gene: 12. The CDR3 spans 17 residues. The CDR3 sequence is CASSPLVGGQGADTQYF. The CDR3 nucleotides read TGTGCCAGCAGCCCACTTGTGGGGGGACAGGGGGCCGATACGCAGTATTTT.

The chain combines TRBV2 with TRBJ1-5, with a tentative D call TRBD1 (5 bases). Looked up from germline, CDR1 is SNHLY and CDR2 is FYNNEI. V lost 7 bases and J lost 0, with 10 bases in between. The CDR3 covers 14 residues. This chain's CDR3 is CASTQGFSNQPQHF. DNA for the CDR3: TGTGCCAGCACTCAGGGATTTAGCAATCAGCCCCAGCATTTT.

The chain links TRBV18 to TRBJ2-1; weak D call: TRBD1 (6 bases). The CDR3 runs 16 residues. The germline V gene encodes CDR1 KGHSH and CDR2 LQKENI. The ends were cut back, 2 bases at V and 7 bases at J, with 18 bases in the middle. CDR3 in amino acids: CASSPISVAGVNEQFF. The DNA for the CDR3 is TGTGCCAGCTCACCAATCTCTGTGGCAGGGGTGAATGAGCAGTTCTTC.

Comments on this clone: One junction end disagrees with the germline gene, perhaps due to a read error. This chain uses TRBV28 with TRBJ2-3; 7 bases map to TRBD2. The germline gives CDR1 MDHEN, CDR2 SYDVKM. CDR3 length: 16 residues. CDR3 bases: TGTGCCAACAGTTTTCCCGGACTAGTACTAGGGAATACGCAGTATTTT. Its protein product is CANSFPGLVLGNTQYF. The variable domain in full, with the rest retrieved from reference TRBV28 and TRBJ2-3, is DVKVTQSSRYLVKRTGEKVFLECVQDMDHENMFWYRQDPGLGLRLIYFSYDVKMKEKGDIPEGYSVSREKKERFSLILESASTNQTSMYLCANSFPGLVLGNTQYFGPGTRLTVL.

This chain links TRBV4-2 with TRBJ2-1; 10 bases are shared with TRBD2. CDR3 length: 17 amino acids. With 0 bases clipped from V and 9 bases from J, the junction kept 11 bases outside the gene matches. Germline assignment: CDR1 LGHNA and CDR2 YNFKEQ. Written as DNA, the CDR3 is TGTGCCAGCAGCCAAGATCCCTTAGCGGGAGGTGAAGGTGAGCAGTTCTTC. It translates to CASSQDPLAGGEGEQFF.